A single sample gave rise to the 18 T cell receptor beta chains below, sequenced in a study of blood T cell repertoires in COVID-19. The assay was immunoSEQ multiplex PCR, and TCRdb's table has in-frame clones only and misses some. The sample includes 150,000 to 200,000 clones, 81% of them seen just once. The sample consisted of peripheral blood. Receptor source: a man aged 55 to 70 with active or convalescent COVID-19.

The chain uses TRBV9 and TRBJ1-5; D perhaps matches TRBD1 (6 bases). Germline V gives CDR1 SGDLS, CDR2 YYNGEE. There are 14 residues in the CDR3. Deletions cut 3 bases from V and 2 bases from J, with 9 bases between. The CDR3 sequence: CASSAHRGNQPQHF. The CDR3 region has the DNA TGTGCCAGCAGCGCCCACAGGGGCAATCAGCCCCAGCATTTT. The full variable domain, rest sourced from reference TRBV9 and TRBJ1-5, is DSGVTQTPKHLITATGQRVTLRCSPRSGDLSVYWYQQSLDQGLQFLIQYYNGEERAKGNILERFSAQQFPDLHSELNLSSLELGDSALYFCASSAHRGNQPQHFGDGTRLSIL.

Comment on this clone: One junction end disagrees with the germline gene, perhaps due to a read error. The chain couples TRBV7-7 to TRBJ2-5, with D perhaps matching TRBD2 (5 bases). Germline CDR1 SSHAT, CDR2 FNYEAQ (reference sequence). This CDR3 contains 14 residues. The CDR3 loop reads CASSLALAQETQYF. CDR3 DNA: TGTGCTAGCAGCTTGGCCCTAGCTCAAGAGACCCAGTACTTC. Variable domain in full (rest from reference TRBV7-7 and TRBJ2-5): GAGVSQSPRYKVTKRGQDVTLRCDPISSHATLYWYQQALGQGPEFLTYFNYEAQPDKSGLPSDRFSAERPEGSISTLTIQRTEQRDSAMYRCASSLALAQETQYFGPGTRLLVL.

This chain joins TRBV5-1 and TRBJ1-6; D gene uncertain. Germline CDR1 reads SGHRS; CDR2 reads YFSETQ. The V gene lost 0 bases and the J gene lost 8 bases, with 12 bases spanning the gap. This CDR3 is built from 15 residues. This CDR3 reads CASSLDSAGDSPLHF. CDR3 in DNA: TGCGCCAGCAGCTTGGACAGTGCCGGGGATTCACCCCTCCACTTT.

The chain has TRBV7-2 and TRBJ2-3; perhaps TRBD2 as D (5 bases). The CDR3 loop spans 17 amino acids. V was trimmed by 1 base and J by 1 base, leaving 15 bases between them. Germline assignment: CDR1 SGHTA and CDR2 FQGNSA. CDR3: CASSLVATNLRTDTQYF. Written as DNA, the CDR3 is TGTGCCAGCAGCTTAGTGGCGACTAACCTCCGCACAGATACGCAGTATTTT.

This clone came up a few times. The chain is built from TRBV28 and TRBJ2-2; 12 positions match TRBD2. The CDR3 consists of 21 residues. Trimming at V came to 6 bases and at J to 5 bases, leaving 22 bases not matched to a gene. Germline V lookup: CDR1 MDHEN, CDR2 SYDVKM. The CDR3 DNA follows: TGTGCCAGCAGCCGTCCCGGGACAGGGCTGACTAGCGGGAGTCGAACCGGGGAGCTGTTTTTT. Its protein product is CASSRPGTGLTSGSRTGELFF.

For the CDR3, the DNA is TGTGCCAGCAGGCAGGACAAGATTGGCGGCTACACCTTC. Its protein is CASRQDKIGGYTF. The chain combines TRBV28 with TRBJ1-2; D possibly corresponds to TRBD1 (5 bases). CDR3 length: 13 residues. Trimming stripped 6 bases from V and 8 bases from J, with 16 bases between. Per the germline V gene, CDR1 is MDHEN and CDR2 is SYDVKM.

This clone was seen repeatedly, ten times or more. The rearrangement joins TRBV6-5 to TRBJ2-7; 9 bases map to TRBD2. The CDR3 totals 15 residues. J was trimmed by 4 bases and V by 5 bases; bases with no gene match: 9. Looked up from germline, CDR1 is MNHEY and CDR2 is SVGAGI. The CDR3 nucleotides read TGTGCCAGCAGTACTTTAGCGGGAGAAGAGTACGAGCAGTACTTC. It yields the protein CASSTLAGEEYEQYF.

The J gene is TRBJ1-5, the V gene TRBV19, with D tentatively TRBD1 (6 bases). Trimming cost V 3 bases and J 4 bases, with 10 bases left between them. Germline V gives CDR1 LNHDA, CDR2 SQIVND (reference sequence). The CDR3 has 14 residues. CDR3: CASSIRDINQPQHF. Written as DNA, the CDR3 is TGTGCCAGTAGTATCCGGGACATTAATCAGCCCCAGCATTTT.

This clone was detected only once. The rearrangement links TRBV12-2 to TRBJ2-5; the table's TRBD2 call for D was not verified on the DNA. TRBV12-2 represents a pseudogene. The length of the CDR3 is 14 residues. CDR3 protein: CASRLVPERETQYF. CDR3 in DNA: TGTGCAAGTCGCTTAGTTCCGGAGAGAGAGACCCAGTACTTC.

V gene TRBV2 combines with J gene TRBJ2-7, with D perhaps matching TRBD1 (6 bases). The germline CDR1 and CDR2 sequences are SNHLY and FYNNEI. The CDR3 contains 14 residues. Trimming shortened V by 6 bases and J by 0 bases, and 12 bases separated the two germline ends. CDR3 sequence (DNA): TGTGCCAGCAGCGAGGACAGCCACTCCTACGAGCAGTACTTC. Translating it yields CASSEDSHSYEQYF.

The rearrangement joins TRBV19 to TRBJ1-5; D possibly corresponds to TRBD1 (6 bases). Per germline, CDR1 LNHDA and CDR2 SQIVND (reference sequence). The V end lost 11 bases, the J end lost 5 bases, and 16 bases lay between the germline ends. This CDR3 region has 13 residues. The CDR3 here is CAANRQVDQPQHF. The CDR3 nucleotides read TGTGCCGCCAACCGACAGGTTGATCAGCCCCAGCATTTT.

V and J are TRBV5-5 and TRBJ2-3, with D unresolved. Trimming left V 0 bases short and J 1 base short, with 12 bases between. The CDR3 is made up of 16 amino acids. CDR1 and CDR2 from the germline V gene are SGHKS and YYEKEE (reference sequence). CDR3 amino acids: CASSLARSPRTDTQYF. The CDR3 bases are TGTGCCAGCAGCTTGGCACGGAGTCCTCGCACAGATACGCAGTATTTT.

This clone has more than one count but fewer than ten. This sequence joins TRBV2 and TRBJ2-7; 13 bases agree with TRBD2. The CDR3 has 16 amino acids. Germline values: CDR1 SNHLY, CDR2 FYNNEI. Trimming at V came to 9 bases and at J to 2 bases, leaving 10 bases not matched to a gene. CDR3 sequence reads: CARGGTSGAPAYEQYF. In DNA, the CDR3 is TGTGCCAGAGGAGGGACTAGCGGGGCTCCCGCCTACGAGCAGTACTTC. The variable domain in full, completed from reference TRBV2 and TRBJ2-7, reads EPEVTQTPSHQVTQMGQEVILRCVPISNHLYFYWYRQILGQKVEFLVSFYNNEISEKSEIFDDQFSVERPDGSNFTLKIRSTKLEDSAMYFCARGGTSGAPAYEQYFGPGTRLTVT.

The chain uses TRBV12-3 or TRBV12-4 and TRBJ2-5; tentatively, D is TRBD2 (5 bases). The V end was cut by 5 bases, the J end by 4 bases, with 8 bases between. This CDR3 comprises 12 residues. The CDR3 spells CASSRGRETQYF. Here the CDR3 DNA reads TGTGCCAGCAGTCGAGGGCGAGAGACCCAGTACTTC.

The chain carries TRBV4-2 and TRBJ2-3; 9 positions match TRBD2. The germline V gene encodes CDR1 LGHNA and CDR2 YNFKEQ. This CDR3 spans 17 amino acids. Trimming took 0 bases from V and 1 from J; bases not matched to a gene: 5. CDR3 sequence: CASSQDGLAGRTDTQYF. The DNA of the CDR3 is TGTGCCAGCAGCCAAGATGGCCTAGCGGGACGCACAGATACGCAGTATTTT.

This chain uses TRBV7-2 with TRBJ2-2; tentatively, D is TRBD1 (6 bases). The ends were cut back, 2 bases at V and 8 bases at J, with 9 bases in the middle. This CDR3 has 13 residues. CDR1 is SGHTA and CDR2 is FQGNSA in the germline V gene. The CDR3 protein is CASSLQGQGELFF. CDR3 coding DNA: TGTGCCAGCAGCTTACAGGGGCAAGGGGAGCTGTTTTTT.

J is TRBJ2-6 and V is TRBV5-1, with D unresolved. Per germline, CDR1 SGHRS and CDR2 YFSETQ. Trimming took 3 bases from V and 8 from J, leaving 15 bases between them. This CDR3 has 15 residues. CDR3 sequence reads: CASSSDTALTNVLTF. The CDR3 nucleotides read TGCGCCAGCAGCTCCGACACGGCGCTCACCAACGTCCTGACTTTC.

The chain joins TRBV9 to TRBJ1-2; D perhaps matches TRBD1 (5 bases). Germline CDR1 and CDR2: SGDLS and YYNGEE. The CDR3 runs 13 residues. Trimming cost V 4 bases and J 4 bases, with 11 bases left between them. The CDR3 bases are TGTGCCAGCAGCCCCCGACAGTCCTATGGCTACACCTTC. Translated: CASSPRQSYGYTF.